This record looks at one TCR beta chain sequence and its context. The antigen is undetermined. These data originate in a study of OX40 agonist ivuxolimab in advanced cancers. Study-level information: The dose-escalation group included hepatocellular carcinoma, melanoma, renal cell carcinoma and head and neck cancer. The eligibility criteria allowed prior anti-PD-1, anti-PD-L1 or anti-CTLA-4 therapy, and approximately 42% had some. Findings and limits, study-wide: The work left the antigen specificity of expanded peripheral T cells undetermined.

V was cut by 1 base and J by 5 bases, with 8 bases left in between. This CDR3 spans 14 amino acids. The germline CDR1 and CDR2 sequences are KGHSH and LQKENI. Assay: immunoSEQ multiplex PCR; the TCRdb copy retains only in-frame clones and omits some. Of some 66,000 clones listed, roughly 80% are singletons. The clonotype was recovered from an adult with an advanced solid tumor such as melanoma, head and neck, liver or kidney cancer. The chain is built from TRBV18 and TRBJ2-2; weak D call: TRBD1 (5 bases). The specimen comprised CD4+ or CD8+ T cells sorted from blood, sampled in a trial of the OX40 agonist ivuxolimab. The CDR3 DNA follows: TGTGCCAGCTCACCACAGGGGTCAACCGGGGAGCTGTTTTTT. This gives the protein CASSPQGSTGELFF.